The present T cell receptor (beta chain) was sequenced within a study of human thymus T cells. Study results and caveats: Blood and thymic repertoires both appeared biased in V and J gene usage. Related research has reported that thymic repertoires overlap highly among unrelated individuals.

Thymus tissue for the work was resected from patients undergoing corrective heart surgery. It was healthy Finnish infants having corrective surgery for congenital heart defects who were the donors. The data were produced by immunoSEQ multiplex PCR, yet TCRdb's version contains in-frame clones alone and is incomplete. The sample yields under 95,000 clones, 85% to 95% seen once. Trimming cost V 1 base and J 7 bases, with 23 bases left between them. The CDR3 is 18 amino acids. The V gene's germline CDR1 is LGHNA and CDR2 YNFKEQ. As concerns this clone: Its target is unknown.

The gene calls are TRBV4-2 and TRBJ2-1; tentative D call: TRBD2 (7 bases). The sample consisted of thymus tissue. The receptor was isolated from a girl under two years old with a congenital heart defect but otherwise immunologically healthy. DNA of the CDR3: TGTGCCAGCAGCCAAGGGGTCCGGGGGGCCCATATGGCGAATGAGCAGTTCTTC. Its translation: CASSQGVRGAHMANEQFF.